Only a few counts were recorded for the clone carrying this T cell receptor beta chain. The data derive from a study of T cells after yellow fever vaccination. The CDR3 covers 14 residues. V was trimmed by 7 bases and J by 7 bases, leaving 14 bases between them. TCRdb re-called the 5' RACE reads with MiXCR, one entry per CDR3 protein. This table holds 300,000 or so distinct CDR3 sequences, over 10% found once. The receptor's source is a man aged 30-40 years who received the YFV17D yellow fever vaccine. The genes are TRBV12-3 or TRBV12-4 and TRBJ1-6, with a weak D call TRBD1 (5 bases). The source was CD4+ T cells sorted from PBMCs, collected 45 days after the yellow fever booster vaccination. The CDR3 DNA sequence: TGTGCCAGCACCCGTGGGGGGTGGAATTCACCCCTCCACTTT. Its translation is CASTRGGWNSPLHF.